The present TCR beta chain was sequenced within a study of blood T cell repertoires in COVID-19. Looking at the study overall: Acute-phase and convalescent COVID-19 samples originated in the United States, Italy and Spain. T cells, B-cell-depleted T cells, or PBMCs supplied cDNA or gDNA.

This clone was seen only once. Clones were sequenced by immunoSEQ multiplex PCR, and TCRdb holds only the in-frame ones, with some missing. This table holds 55,000 to 75,000 clones, 88% found once. This clonotype was obtained from a man aged 45-60 years with active COVID-19. The material sequenced was peripheral blood.

The DNA of the CDR3 is TGTGCCAGCAGCTTGTATGACCACCGTGCGGGGGCCCAGTACTTC. Translating gives CASSLYDHRAGAQYF. The rearrangement uses TRBV5-6 and TRBJ2-5, with 7 bases fitting TRBD2. This CDR3 has 15 residues. In germline, CDR1 is SGHDT, CDR2 YYEEEE. After removal of 1 base from V and 9 bases from J, the junction contained 12 bases not matched to a gene.